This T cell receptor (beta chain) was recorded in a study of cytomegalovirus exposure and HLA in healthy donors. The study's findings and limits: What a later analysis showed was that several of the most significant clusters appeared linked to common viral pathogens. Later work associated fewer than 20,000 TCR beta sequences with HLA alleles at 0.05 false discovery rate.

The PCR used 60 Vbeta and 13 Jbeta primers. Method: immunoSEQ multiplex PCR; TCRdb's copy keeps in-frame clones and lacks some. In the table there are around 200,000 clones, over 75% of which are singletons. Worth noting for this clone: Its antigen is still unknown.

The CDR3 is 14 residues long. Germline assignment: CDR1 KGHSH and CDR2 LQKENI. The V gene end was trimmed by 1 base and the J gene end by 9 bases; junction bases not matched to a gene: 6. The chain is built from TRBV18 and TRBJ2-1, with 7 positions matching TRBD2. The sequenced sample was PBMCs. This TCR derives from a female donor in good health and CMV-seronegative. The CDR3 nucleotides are TGTGCCAGCTCACCACGACAGCGGGATGGTGAGCAGTTCTTC. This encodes CASSPRQRDGEQFF.